This T cell receptor (beta chain) emerged from a study of blood T cell repertoires in COVID-19. Study information: Acute and convalescent COVID-19 specimens originated in the United States, Italy and Spain. In each case, the material was cDNA or gDNA derived from T cells, B-cell-depleted T cells, or PBMCs.

The V segment lost 3 bases and the J segment 7 bases; nucleotides outside the gene matches: 9. This CDR3 has 14 amino acids. Germline V lookup: CDR1 GTSNPN, CDR2 SVGIG (reference sequence). In the study's own analysis: It was from reference gene primer amplification that nucleated cell counts were estimated. Here immunoSEQ multiplex PCR was the method, and the copy in TCRdb shows in-frame clones only, minus some. V, J and clone size were drawn from that table, and D and trimming were deduced from the DNA. This sample carries around 130,000 clones, 82% of them seen once, and the ten largest clones take 4% to 5.5%.

The clonotype originates from a woman in her sixties or seventies with acute or convalescent COVID-19. The sequenced sample consisted of peripheral blood. This rearrangement joins TRBV30 to TRBJ1-5; 7 bases agree with TRBD1. The CDR3 DNA sequence: TGTGCCTGGAGCCCGACAGGGATGAGGCAGCCCCAGCATTTT. It translates to CAWSPTGMRQPQHF. Full variable domain (outside the CDR3, taken from reference TRBV30 and TRBJ1-5): SQTIHQWPATLVQPVGSPLSLECTVEGTSNPNLYWYRQAAGRGLQLLFYSVGIGQISSEVPQNLSASRPQDRQFILSSKKLLLSDSGFYLCAWSPTGMRQPQHFGDGTRLSIL.